A selection of T cell receptor beta chains follows, all from one sample in a study of shared clonotypes between healthy human individuals. This table comes from immunoSEQ multiplex PCR, and its TCRdb copy is limited to in-frame clones, with some not included. Seen here are roughly 120,000 clones, around two thirds observed once, and the top ten hold about 26%. Sequenced material: memory CD8+ T cells sorted from blood. The receptor set was obtained from a woman in her thirties in good health. Both conserved end residues are part of each CDR3. Each record gives: CDR3 DNA, CDR3 protein, clone size, V gene, D gene, J gene. The D gene is left open where the match is weak. Not every row has a clone size; where given, it reads once, few, many or a size class.

DNA: TGTGCCAGCTCACCACCACAGGGTCGGGAGACCCAGTACTTC; CDR3: CASSPPQGRETQYF; size: .; V: TRBV18; D: .; J: TRBJ2-5
DNA: TGTGCCAGCAGTTTGTACAGGGGTTGGCAGCCCCAGCATTTT; CDR3: CASSLYRGWQPQHF; size: .; V: TRBV27; D: TRBD1; J: TRBJ1-5
DNA: TGTGCCAGCAGTGAATACGCCCCGGCATCGGAAAACACCGGGGAGCTGTTTTTT; CDR3: CASSEYAPASENTGELFF; size: .; V: TRBV25-1; D: .; J: TRBJ2-2
DNA: TGTGCCAGCAGCTTGGATACTAGCGGCTCCTACGAGCAGTACTTC; CDR3: CASSLDTSGSYEQYF; size: once; V: TRBV5-3; D: TRBD2; J: TRBJ2-7
DNA: TGCGCCAGCAGTCAATATAGCGGGAGGGCCAGGAACGAGCAGTACTTC; CDR3: CASSQYSGRARNEQYF; size: .; V: TRBV23-1; D: TRBD2; J: TRBJ2-7
DNA: TGTGCCAGCAGCCGAGGGCCCGGGGCCAACGTCCTGACTTTC; CDR3: CASSRGPGANVLTF; size: .; V: TRBV28; D: .; J: TRBJ2-6
DNA: TGTGCCAGTAGTCATGAGGAACCGGGCTACACCTTC; CDR3: CASSHEEPGYTF; size: many; V: TRBV19; D: .; J: TRBJ1-2
DNA: TGTGCCAGCAGCCAAGATCGTCGCCCCCTTAGAACAGATACGCAGTATTTT; CDR3: CASSQDRRPLRTDTQYF; size: .; V: TRBV4-2; D: .; J: TRBJ2-3
DNA: TGCAGCGCCGGGACAGGTGGAACAGATACGCAGTATTTT; CDR3: CSAGTGGTDTQYF; size: .; V: TRBV29-1; D: TRBD1; J: TRBJ2-3
DNA: TGTGCCAGCAGCTTCCAGGGGGCGTCTGGCTACACCTTC; CDR3: CASSFQGASGYTF; size: .; V: TRBV5-4; D: TRBD1; J: TRBJ1-2
DNA: TGTGCCAGCAGTGGACTAGCGGGAGGCAATGAGCAGTTCTTC; CDR3: CASSGLAGGNEQFF; size: .; V: TRBV6-6; D: TRBD2; J: TRBJ2-1
DNA: TGTGCCAGCAGCCCGGGACACAACTATGGCTACACCTTC; CDR3: CASSPGHNYGYTF; size: .; V: TRBV11-2; D: .; J: TRBJ1-2
DNA: TGTGCCAGCAGTTTGGTTTTCCAGAACCTTAACGAGCAGTACTTC; CDR3: CASSLVFQNLNEQYF; size: .; V: TRBV28; D: .; J: TRBJ2-7
DNA: TGTGCCAGCAGCTTAGACCCTAGCGGGAGTGGAACAGATACGCAGTATTTT; CDR3: CASSLDPSGSGTDTQYF; size: .; V: TRBV7-8; D: TRBD2; J: TRBJ2-3
DNA: TGTGCCAGCAGCTTAGACTTTTCCGAGCAGTACTTC; CDR3: CASSLDFSEQYF; size: .; V: TRBV7-9; D: .; J: TRBJ2-7
DNA: TGTGCCAGCAGCCAAGGGTTTAGCGGGAGGGATGAGCAGTTCTTC; CDR3: CASSQGFSGRDEQFF; size: .; V: TRBV4-2; D: TRBD2; J: TRBJ2-1
DNA: TGTGCCAGCGTTTGGACTAGCAGTTCAGACGAGCAGTACTTC; CDR3: CASVWTSSSDEQYF; size: .; V: TRBV6-1; D: TRBD2; J: TRBJ2-7
DNA: TGTGCCAGCAGTGAAACTAGCGGGAGAGCAGATACGCAGTATTTT; CDR3: CASSETSGRADTQYF; size: .; V: TRBV6-4; D: TRBD2; J: TRBJ2-3
DNA: TGTGCCAGCAGCACCGGGACAGGGGGCTTGAATGAAAAACTGTTTTTT; CDR3: CASSTGTGGLNEKLFF; size: many; V: TRBV5-6; D: TRBD1; J: TRBJ1-4
DNA: TGTGCCAGTAGTATTGGGGCCGGGACACCGAGGCCTCCGGGTGGCTACACCTTC; CDR3: CASSIGAGTPRPPGGYTF; size: .; V: TRBV19; D: .; J: TRBJ1-2
DNA: TGCGCCAGCAGCCAAGTCCAGGGGTTCGCAGATACGCAGTATTTT; CDR3: CASSQVQGFADTQYF; size: few; V: TRBV4-1; D: .; J: TRBJ2-3
DNA: TGTGCCAGCAGTTACGATATTGGAAACACCATATATTTT; CDR3: CASSYDIGNTIYF; size: .; V: TRBV6-6; D: .; J: TRBJ1-3
DNA: TGTGCCAGCAGCGAGACCCGGGACAGGGGTTTCTCCCCGACATTCTCTGGAAACACCATATATTTT; CDR3: CASSETRDRGFSPTFSGNTIYF; size: .; V: TRBV2; D: TRBD1; J: TRBJ1-3
DNA: TGCAGCGTAAGGGCTTTCGCAGGAAACACCATATATTTT; CDR3: CSVRAFAGNTIYF; size: once; V: TRBV29-1; D: .; J: TRBJ1-3
DNA: TGTGCCAGCAGCGGGACGGGCTGGCTAGCGGGCAACCAAGAGACCCAGTACTTC; CDR3: CASSGTGWLAGNQETQYF; size: .; V: TRBV9; D: TRBD2; J: TRBJ2-5
DNA: TGTGCCAGCTCACCACCGACAGATACCTACGAGCAGTACTTC; CDR3: CASSPPTDTYEQYF; size: .; V: TRBV18; D: .; J: TRBJ2-7
DNA: TGTGTCAGCAGCCTTGGGACTAGCGGACCCTACGAGCAGTACTTC; CDR3: CVSSLGTSGPYEQYF; size: .; V: TRBV2; D: TRBD2; J: TRBJ2-7
DNA: TGTGCCAGCAGCCAAACTAATAGCAATCAGCCCCAGCATTTT; CDR3: CASSQTNSNQPQHF; size: .; V: TRBV16; D: .; J: TRBJ1-5
DNA: TGTGCCAGCAGTGTTAGCGGGAGCCCCTCCTACGAGCAGTACTTC; CDR3: CASSVSGSPSYEQYF; size: .; V: TRBV7-9; D: TRBD2; J: TRBJ2-7
DNA: TGCGCCAGCAGCTTCCTACAAGAGACCCAGTACTTC; CDR3: CASSFLQETQYF; size: .; V: TRBV5-1; D: .; J: TRBJ2-5
DNA: TGTGCCAGCAGCTTGTTAGGGGCGAATGAAAAACTGTTTTTT; CDR3: CASSLLGANEKLFF; size: .; V: TRBV5-5; D: .; J: TRBJ1-4
DNA: TGTGCCAGCAGCCGAAGACGCGCTAGCGGGAGTGGGGATGAGCAGTTCTTC; CDR3: CASSRRRASGSGDEQFF; size: many; V: TRBV16; D: TRBD2; J: TRBJ2-1
DNA: TGTGCCAGTAGACCGGGACAGGGTTACTACGAGCAGTACTTC; CDR3: CASRPGQGYYEQYF; size: .; V: TRBV14; D: TRBD1; J: TRBJ2-7
DNA: TGTGCCAGCAGCCCGGGCCCCGCGTTCGGCGAGCAGTACTTC; CDR3: CASSPGPAFGEQYF; size: few; V: TRBV7-6; D: .; J: TRBJ2-7
DNA: TGCAGCGTTTTTCCGGACAGTCAAGGCTACACCTTC; CDR3: CSVFPDSQGYTF; size: .; V: TRBV29-1; D: .; J: TRBJ1-2
DNA: TGTGCCAGCAGCGTAGGTATCGTCGGGCCCGAGCAGTACTTC; CDR3: CASSVGIVGPEQYF; size: .; V: TRBV9; D: .; J: TRBJ2-7
DNA: TGCGCCAGCAGTGACGGGCCCCATAGCGGGAGGGCCAGCGAGCAGTACTTC; CDR3: CASSDGPHSGRASEQYF; size: .; V: TRBV10-2; D: TRBD2; J: TRBJ2-7
DNA: TGCGCCAGCAGCTCAGGGTCTGGGGCCAACGTCCTGACTTTC; CDR3: CASSSGSGANVLTF; size: once; V: TRBV5-1; D: .; J: TRBJ2-6
DNA: TGTGCCAGCAGTTTTACCCACAGGGTCTATCAGCCCCAGCATTTT; CDR3: CASSFTHRVYQPQHF; size: .; V: TRBV28; D: .; J: TRBJ1-5
DNA: TGTGCCAGCAGTGACAGGGAGTTTGGGGCCAACGTCCTGACTTTC; CDR3: CASSDREFGANVLTF; size: .; V: TRBV25-1; D: .; J: TRBJ2-6
DNA: TGTGCCAGCAGGACGACAGGGGGCCACGAGCAGTACTTC; CDR3: CASRTTGGHEQYF; size: .; V: TRBV28; D: TRBD1; J: TRBJ2-7
DNA: TGTGCCAGCAGTTCCATTTGGGGGGTAAGGAATCAGCCCCAGCATTTT; CDR3: CASSSIWGVRNQPQHF; size: .; V: TRBV6-6; D: .; J: TRBJ1-5
DNA: TGTGCCAGCAGCTCCAGGACAGACTATGGCTACACCTTC; CDR3: CASSSRTDYGYTF; size: .; V: TRBV7-6; D: .; J: TRBJ1-2
DNA: TGTGCCAGCTGCCGATACCGGTCCACAACAGATACGCAGTATTTT; CDR3: CASCRYRSTTDTQYF; size: .; V: TRBV2; D: .; J: TRBJ2-3
DNA: TGTGCCAGTAGTATCGGACGGAACACTGAAGCTTTCTTT; CDR3: CASSIGRNTEAFF; size: .; V: TRBV19; D: .; J: TRBJ1-1
DNA: TGTGCCAGCAGCTTAGTGCCCTCTCCGGATGGCTACACCTTC; CDR3: CASSLVPSPDGYTF; size: .; V: TRBV7-2; D: .; J: TRBJ1-2
DNA: TGCGCCAGCAGCCGACAGACTAGCGGCGACAATGAGCAGTTCTTC; CDR3: CASSRQTSGDNEQFF; size: few; V: TRBV4-1; D: TRBD2; J: TRBJ2-1
DNA: TGTGCCAGCAGCTCCGGGACTAGCTTAAATGAGCAGTTCTTC; CDR3: CASSSGTSLNEQFF; size: .; V: TRBV28; D: TRBD2; J: TRBJ2-1
DNA: TGTGCCAGCAGCTCGACAGAGAACACTGAAGCTTTCTTT; CDR3: CASSSTENTEAFF; size: .; V: TRBV6-1; D: .; J: TRBJ1-1
DNA: TGTGCCAGCAGCCGAGGACAGGGACGGTTGTATGAGCAGTTCTTC; CDR3: CASSRGQGRLYEQFF; size: .; V: TRBV11-2; D: TRBD1; J: TRBJ2-1
DNA: TGTGCCAGCAGCGTACTGGCGGGAAACACTGAAGCTTTCTTT; CDR3: CASSVLAGNTEAFF; size: .; V: TRBV9; D: .; J: TRBJ1-1
DNA: TGCAGTGCTGGACCTAGGCGTGAGCAGTTCTTC; CDR3: CSAGPRREQFF; size: few; V: TRBV20-1; D: .; J: TRBJ2-1
DNA: TGTGCCAGCAGTGATCTTGGGGCAAGCTCCTACGAGCAGTACTTC; CDR3: CASSDLGASSYEQYF; size: .; V: TRBV25-1; D: .; J: TRBJ2-7
DNA: TGTGCCAGCAGTTTTTTAGCGGGATTTAGGTACGAGCAGTACTTC; CDR3: CASSFLAGFRYEQYF; size: .; V: TRBV27; D: TRBD2; J: TRBJ2-7